These 17 T cell receptor beta chains share one sample of origin, sequenced in a study of T-cell memory formation after mild COVID-19. MiXCR was run by TCRdb on the 5' RACE reads, yielding one entry per CDR3 protein. This table has some 150,000 distinct CDR3 sequences, about a fifth appearing once. The source material was PBMCs or a T cell subset sorted from them (not recorded which). All receptors derive from an adult woman who had mild COVID-19 (a few samples of this study predate the infection). Cell type and time point are not known.

The CDR3 coding sequence is TGTGCCAGCAGCAAAGACGTGGGCGGGACCGCAGATACGCAGTATTTT. Its translation: CASSKDVGGTADTQYF. The chain recombines TRBV9 with TRBJ2-3; TRBD2 is a possible D gene (6 bases). From germline, CDR1 is SGDLS and CDR2 YYNGEE. V was pared by 4 bases and J by 4 bases, with 19 bases between. CDR3 size: 16 residues.

The DNA for the CDR3 is TGTGCCAGCTCACCGGCAGGGGCTATCCTTAACTATGGCTACACCTTC. Translation gives CASSPAGAILNYGYTF. The rearrangement uses TRBV18 and TRBJ1-2; D perhaps matches TRBD1 (6 bases). Germline V CDR1 and CDR2: KGHSH, LQKENI. Between the trimmed V and J ends, which lost 3 bases and 1 base, there was a span of 15 bases. The CDR3 runs 16 residues.

This chain connects TRBV5-1 to TRBJ2-1, with 8 bases lining up with TRBD2. In germline, CDR1 is SGHRS, CDR2 YFSETQ. The CDR3 consists of 12 residues. V shed 2 bases and J 12 bases; nucleotides not matched to a gene: 4. This chain's CDR3 is CASSFNREGQFF. The CDR3 DNA reads as TGCGCCAGCAGCTTCAACCGGGAGGGGCAGTTCTTC.

The genes are TRBV30 and TRBJ1-3; 7 bases map to TRBD1. The germline CDR1 and CDR2 sequences are GTSNPN and SVGIG (reference sequence). V shed 0 bases, J shed 0 bases, and the junction held 8 bases outside the gene matches. The CDR3 length is 17 residues. DNA of the CDR3: TGTGCCTGGAGTGTACTGGGGACAGCCTTCTCTGGAAACACCATATATTTT. It is translated as CAWSVLGTAFSGNTIYF.

The rearrangement links TRBV12-3 or TRBV12-4 to TRBJ1-2; the match to TRBD1 covers 9 bases. The CDR3 spans 15 residues. Losses at the gene ends were 5 bases for V and 4 bases for J; bases not matched to a gene: 8. The CDR3 nucleotides read TGTGCCAGCAGTCCCGCACAGGGGGCCGGCTATGGCTACACCTTC. It specifies CASSPAQGAGYGYTF.

This clonotype was found a few times. The chain links TRBV7-3 to TRBJ2-1; D call uncertain. The V and J ends lost 4 bases and 6 bases respectively, with 10 bases between them. The CDR3 runs 13 residues. Germline CDR1 and CDR2: SGHTA and FQGTGA. The CDR3 spells CASSSNPFNEQFF. In nucleotides, the CDR3 is TGTGCCAGCAGCTCAAATCCCTTCAATGAGCAGTTCTTC. Combining the CDR3 with reference TRBV7-3 and TRBJ2-1 gives the whole variable domain GAGVSQTPSNKVTEKGKYVELRCDPISGHTALYWYRQSLGQGPEFLIYFQGTGAADDSGLPNDRFFAVRPEGSVSTLKIQRTERGDSAVYLCASSSNPFNEQFFGPGTRLTVL.

This clonotype occurred a few times. The chain couples TRBV27 to TRBJ1-2, with a weak D call TRBD1 (5 bases). The CDR3 sequence is 15 residues long. Germline-derived CDR1 and CDR2 are MNHEY and SMNVEV (reference sequence). Trimming removed 4 bases at V and 8 bases at J, with 20 bases between. CDR3 loop: CASSSPGPPPGGYTF. The CDR3 DNA sequence: TGTGCCAGCAGTTCACCGGGACCTCCCCCCGGGGGCTACACCTTC.

The chain combines TRBV4-2 with TRBJ2-1; D is undetermined. The CDR3 is 13 residues long. V was pared by 0 bases and J by 5 bases, with 5 bases between. Germline CDR1 and CDR2: LGHNA and YNFKEQ. DNA for the CDR3: TGTGCCAGCAGCCAAGAAGTGGACAATGAGCAGTTCTTC. Its protein is CASSQEVDNEQFF.

This clonotype showed up just a few times. The chain couples TRBV30 to TRBJ1-3; D is ambiguous. Germline-derived CDR1 and CDR2 are GTSNPN and SVGIG (reference sequence). The CDR3 is made up of 14 amino acids. Trimming removed 0 bases at V and 1 base at J, with 7 bases between. This CDR3 reads CAWSVKGSGNTIYF. The CDR3 DNA follows: TGTGCCTGGAGTGTAAAGGGATCTGGAAACACCATATATTTT.

This clonotype was counted a few times. The chain recombines TRBV2 with TRBJ1-1; D is ambiguous. This CDR3 has 13 residues. Germline-derived CDR1 and CDR2 are SNHLY and FYNNEI. Trimming pared 5 bases from V and 4 bases from J, leaving 11 bases between. The chain's CDR3 is CASSHYMITEAFF. The CDR3 nucleotides read TGTGCCAGCAGTCACTATATGATCACTGAAGCTTTCTTT.

The V and J genes are TRBV2 and TRBJ2-1; maybe TRBD1 (5 bases). The germline V gene has CDR1 SNHLY and CDR2 FYNNEI. Trimming cost V 4 bases and J 10 bases, with 11 bases left between them. CDR3 size: 12 residues. The CDR3 here is CASSVDNGEQFF. In nucleotides, the CDR3 is TGTGCCAGCAGTGTGGACAACGGCGAGCAGTTCTTC.

This clonotype was observed a handful of times. The chain combines TRBV11-1 with TRBJ2-3; D remains ambiguous. V was pared by 0 bases and J by 2 bases, with 6 bases between. Looked up from germline, CDR1 is SGHAT and CDR2 is FQDESV (reference sequence). This CDR3 has 14 amino acids. The CDR3 loop reads CASSLAPNTDTQYF. In DNA, the CDR3 is TGTGCCAGCAGCTTAGCCCCTAACACAGATACGCAGTATTTT.

V is TRBV7-8 and J is TRBJ2-3; 9 bases map to TRBD2. J was trimmed by 4 bases and V by 0 bases; bases with no gene match: 5. CDR3 size: 16 residues. The germline V gene encodes CDR1 SGHVS and CDR2 FQNEAQ. CDR3 in DNA: TGTGCCAGCAGCTTAGCGGCTAGCGGGGTTCCAGATACGCAGTATTTT. Amino acids: CASSLAASGVPDTQYF.

This clonotype was observed a handful of times. This chain joins TRBV7-2 and TRBJ2-7, with D possibly being TRBD1 or TRBD2 (5 bases each). The CDR3 has 16 residues. V lost 1 base and J 1 base, leaving 14 bases between the germline ends. Germline V gene sequence: CDR1 SGHTA, CDR2 FQGNSA. The CDR3 nucleotides are TGTGCCAGCAGCTTAGGACCGGGACGCTCATCCTACGAGCAGTACTTC. Protein product: CASSLGPGRSSYEQYF. The whole variable domain, remainder taken from reference TRBV7-2 and TRBJ2-7, is GAGVSQSPSNKVTEKGKDVELRCDPISGHTALYWYRQSLGQGLEFLIYFQGNSAPDKSGLPSDRFSAERTGGSVSTLTIQRTQQEDSAVYLCASSLGPGRSSYEQYFGPGTRLTVT.

The V call is TRBV12-3 or TRBV12-4, the J call TRBJ2-1; TRBD2 matches 8 bases. With 4 bases clipped from V and 7 bases from J, the junction kept 12 bases outside the gene matches. The CDR3 extends over 16 amino acids. As DNA, the CDR3 is TGTGCCAGCAGTTGGAAAGCGGGGGCCTTCGGGAATGAGCAGTTCTTC. Its translation: CASSWKAGAFGNEQFF.

This clonotype was counted a few times. This chain connects TRBV23-1 to TRBJ1-4; the match to TRBD1 covers 7 bases. TRBV23-1 is labeled an ORF, and its function is uncertain. V shed 1 base, J shed 8 bases, and the junction held 7 bases outside the gene matches. CDR3 length: 15 residues. Here the CDR3 DNA reads TGCGCCAGCAGTCAATACGACAGGGAGGCGGAAAAACTGTTTTTT. Protein product: CASSQYDREAEKLFF.

CDR3: CASSLAYQGPYEQYF. The CDR3 DNA is TGTGCCAGCAGCTTAGCTTACCAGGGTCCCTACGAGCAGTACTTC. V gene TRBV7-9 combines with J gene TRBJ2-7; tentatively, D is TRBD1 (5 bases). The CDR3 has 15 residues. Germline values: CDR1 SEHNR, CDR2 FQNEAQ (reference sequence). Trimming removed 0 bases at V and 2 bases at J, with 11 bases between. The entire variable domain, with the rest obtained from reference TRBV7-9 and TRBJ2-7, is as follows: DTGVSQNPRHKITKRGQNVTFRCDPISEHNRLYWYRQTLGQGPEFLTYFQNEAQLEKSRLLSDRFSAERPKGSFSTLEIQRTEQGDSAMYLCASSLAYQGPYEQYFGPGTRLTVT.